Each of the 23 T cell receptor beta chains below was sequenced from the same sample in a study of blood T cell repertoires in COVID-19. The repertoire was sequenced with immunoSEQ multiplex PCR; TCRdb's copy has only in-frame clones and lacks some. The data show about 130,000 clones, approximately 89% seen once. Sequenced material: peripheral blood. The receptors were sampled from a human donor in a cohort sampled during active COVID-19.

This rearrangement joins TRBV19 to TRBJ2-3, with no clear D. Germline V gene sequence: CDR1 LNHDA, CDR2 SQIVND (reference sequence). Trimming cost V 5 bases and J 6 bases, with 21 bases left between them. The CDR3 contains 16 residues. The chain's CDR3 is CASSSTLRVGPDTQYF. In DNA, the CDR3 is TGTGCCAGTAGTTCAACCCTCCGCGTGGGCCCCGATACGCAGTATTTT.

V and J are TRBV12-5 and TRBJ1-1; D unresolved. CDR3 length: 11 residues. Trimming cost V 5 bases and J 5 bases, with 6 bases left between them. Germline V gene lookup returns CDR1 LGHNT and CDR2 FRNRAP. DNA for the CDR3: TGTGCTAGTGGTCCCGGGACTGAAGCTTTCTTT. It yields the protein CASGPGTEAFF.

The chain has TRBV6-6 and TRBJ2-7; possibly TRBD1 for D (8 bases). This CDR3 has 18 residues. The ends were cut back, 5 bases at V and 1 base at J, with 24 bases in the middle. Germline V gene sequence: CDR1 MNHNY, CDR2 SVGAGI (reference sequence). The CDR3 loop is CASSHRGGELSLSYEQYV. The DNA for the CDR3 is TGTGCCAGCAGTCACAGGGGGGGGGAACTGTCCCTTTCCTACGAGCAGTACGTC.

In its sample, this clone was seen once. The J gene is TRBJ1-6, the V gene TRBV7-8, with D perhaps matching TRBD1 (6 bases). Per germline, CDR1 SGHVS and CDR2 FQNEAQ. CDR3 length: 15 amino acids. V was clipped by 4 bases and J by 9 bases, with 16 bases between them. The CDR3 spells CASSSLTGNTSPLHF. Written as DNA, the CDR3 is TGTGCCAGCAGCTCCCTAACAGGGAATACTTCACCCCTCCACTTT. The variable domain in full, with the rest retrieved from reference TRBV7-8 and TRBJ1-6, is GAGVSQSPRYKVAKRGQDVALRCDPISGHVSLFWYQQALGQGPEFLTYFQNEAQLDKSGLPSDRFFAERPEGSVSTLKIQRTQQEDSAVYLCASSSLTGNTSPLHFGNGTRLTVT.

The V and J genes are TRBV12-3 or TRBV12-4 and TRBJ1-1; D uncertain. V lost 6 bases, J lost 6 bases, and 14 bases lay in between. The CDR3 runs 13 residues. As DNA, the CDR3 is TGTGCCAGCAGCCACGCTCCAACGGCTGAAGCTTTCTTT. Translating gives CASSHAPTAEAFF.

The V call is TRBV7-2, the J call TRBJ1-4; D may be TRBD1 (5 bases). CDR1 is SGHTA, CDR2 FQGNSA, per germline. The CDR3 covers 16 residues. The V gene lost 2 bases and the J gene lost 4 bases, with 14 bases spanning the gap. Here the CDR3 reads CASSLRAGRINEKLFF. The CDR3 coding sequence is TGTGCCAGCAGCTTAAGGGCGGGACGGATTAATGAAAAACTGTTTTTT.

The chain employs TRBV20-1 and TRBJ2-1; 15 positions agree with TRBD2. Looked up from germline, CDR1 is DFQATT and CDR2 is SNEGSKA (reference sequence). The CDR3 runs to 16 residues. V was pared by 3 bases and J by 4 bases, with 4 bases of the junction left unmatched. The CDR3 DNA is TGCAGTGCTAGTGGGACTAGCGGGGGGCGATACAATGAGCAGTTCTTC. Translated, it gives CSASGTSGGRYNEQFF.

Note on this clone: At the DNA level, this CDR3 is encoded by other sequences in the same sample as well. This rearrangement joins TRBV2 to TRBJ1-1; no clear D gene. With 1 base removed from V and 0 bases from J, the gap between germline ends came to 6 bases. The CDR3 spans 14 residues. CDR1 SNHLY and CDR2 FYNNEI come from the germline V gene. In DNA form, the CDR3 reads TGTGCCAGCAGTGAAGTCGGGATGAACACTGAAGCTTTCTTT. It translates to CASSEVGMNTEAFF.

The V gene is TRBV15, the J gene TRBJ1-2, with D possibly being TRBD1 (5 bases). With 3 bases removed from V and 6 bases from J, the gap between germline ends came to 17 bases. This CDR3 comprises 15 residues. Germline V gene lookup returns CDR1 LNHNV and CDR2 YYDKDF (reference sequence). CDR3 in amino acids: CATSSRKGTVHGYTF. CDR3 coding DNA: TGTGCCACCAGCAGCCGTAAAGGGACTGTCCATGGCTACACCTTC. Variable domain in full (rest from reference TRBV15 and TRBJ1-2): DAMVIQNPRYQVTQFGKPVTLSCSQTLNHNVMYWYQQKSSQAPKLLFHYYDKDFNNEADTPDNFQSRRPNTSFCFLDIRSPGLGDTAMYLCATSSRKGTVHGYTFGSGTRLTVV.

The CDR3 region is CASSQDPAGNNEQFF. CDR3 nucleotide sequence: TGCGCCAGCAGCCAAGATCCCGCAGGGAACAATGAGCAGTTCTTC. The gene calls are TRBV4-3 and TRBJ2-1, with D tentatively TRBD1 (5 bases). Trimming pared 0 bases from V and 5 bases from J, leaving 11 bases between. Germline V gives CDR1 LGHNA, CDR2 YSLEER. The CDR3 spans 15 residues.

The genes are TRBV24-1 and TRBJ2-3; 9 bases map to TRBD1. This CDR3 is 20 amino acids long. V trimming: 1 base; J trimming: 3 bases; junction bases outside the gene matches: 16. The germline CDR1 and CDR2 sequences are KGHDR and SFDVKD. As DNA, the CDR3 is TGTGCCACCAGTGATTTTAGTGGGGGCTCAAGGACAGGGGAAACAGATACGCAGTATTTT. It is translated as CATSDFSGGSRTGETDTQYF.

The rearrangement uses TRBV5-1 and TRBJ1-5; TRBD1 agrees at 7 bases. Per germline, CDR1 SGHRS and CDR2 YFSETQ. Trimming cost V 0 bases and J 0 bases; bases outside gene matches: 6. The CDR3 length is 17 residues. Here the CDR3 reads CASSLEGGGHSNQPQHF. In DNA, the CDR3 is TGCGCCAGCAGCTTGGAAGGGGGCGGGCATAGCAATCAGCCCCAGCATTTT.

This chain connects TRBV18 to TRBJ2-3, with 11 nucleotides matching TRBD2. CDR1 and CDR2 (germline): KGHSH, LQKENI. Trimming removed 3 bases from V and 1 base from J; junction bases left unmatched: 3. The CDR3 is 16 amino acids. The CDR3 DNA is TGTGCCAGCTCACCTGGGACTAGCGGACGCACAGATACGCAGTATTTT. Its protein product is CASSPGTSGRTDTQYF.

V is TRBV18 and J is TRBJ2-7, with TRBD2 matching over 9 bases. J lost 0 bases, V lost 6 bases, and 6 bases had no gene match. Germline V gene lookup returns CDR1 KGHSH and CDR2 LQKENI. The CDR3 sequence is 15 residues long. CDR3 sequence (DNA): TGTGCCAGCTCCCGAGGTAGCGGGAGCTCCTACGAGCAGTACGTC. Translating it yields CASSRGSGSSYEQYV.

The genes are TRBV6-6 and TRBJ2-2; D not resolved. Germline CDR1 is MNHNY and CDR2 is SVGAGI (reference sequence). This CDR3 region has 12 residues. Between the trimmed V and J ends, which lost 8 bases and 6 bases, there was a span of 10 bases. The CDR3, as DNA: TGTGCCAGCTCACTCGGGTCCGGGGAGCTGTTTTTT. Protein sequence: CASSLGSGELFF.

The V call is TRBV11-2, the J call TRBJ2-3; 11 nucleotides align to TRBD2. Germline V CDR1 and CDR2: SGHAT, FQNNGV. The junction had 12 bases not matched to a gene; V was cut back by 5 bases and J by 8 bases. CDR3 length equals 16 residues. CDR3 sequence (DNA): TGTGCCAGCAGCCGGCACGTAGCGGGGGGGCGCGGTACGCAGTATTTT. Translating gives CASSRHVAGGRGTQYF.

The genes are TRBV19 and TRBJ1-3; D might be TRBD1 (6 bases). CDR3 size: 16 residues. V dropped 4 bases and J dropped 2 bases, with 15 bases sitting between them. Germline CDR1 is LNHDA and CDR2 is SQIVND (reference sequence). CDR3 coding DNA: TGTGCCAGTAGTAGCGCACAGGGAATGCCTGGAAACACCATATATTTT. This sequence encodes CASSSAQGMPGNTIYF. Looking up the rest from reference TRBV19 and TRBJ1-3 gives the full variable domain: DGGITQSPKYLFRKEGQNVTLSCEQNLNHDAMYWYRQDPGQGLRLIYYSQIVNDFQKGDIAEGYSVSREKKESFPLTVTSAQKNPTAFYLCASSSAQGMPGNTIYFGEGSWLTVV.

The CDR3 region has the DNA TGTGCCAGCAGCTTGCTCCCGGGACAGGGGGACTATGGCTACACCTTC. It is translated as CASSLLPGQGDYGYTF. The chain links TRBV7-9 to TRBJ1-2, with 11 bases identical to TRBD1. Germline V gene data show CDR1 as SEHNR and CDR2 as FQNEAQ (reference sequence). The CDR3 loop spans 16 amino acids. With V trimmed by 3 bases and J by 3 bases, 6 bases remained unmatched.

V gene TRBV6-5 combines with J gene TRBJ2-1, with a tentative D call TRBD1 (6 bases). Looked up from germline, CDR1 is MNHEY and CDR2 is SVGAGI. V was cut by 8 bases and J by 8 bases, with 10 bases left in between. CDR3 length: 11 residues. As DNA, the CDR3 is TGTGCCAGCGCACAGGGCTATGAGCAGTTCTTC. Residues: CASAQGYEQFF.

Only a few counts were recorded for this clone. The chain recombines TRBV6-6 with TRBJ2-1, with 12 bases aligning to TRBD2. CDR1 is MNHNY and CDR2 is SVGAGI in the germline V gene (reference sequence). V lost 2 bases to trimming and J lost 11 bases; unmatched junction nucleotides: 10. This CDR3 has 16 amino acids. CDR3 protein: CASSYKVPSGGVQQFF. For the CDR3, the DNA is TGTGCCAGCAGTTACAAGGTTCCTAGCGGGGGGGTTCAGCAGTTCTTC.

As regards this clone: The sample contains more than one DNA sequence encoding this CDR3. The chain recombines TRBV9 with TRBJ1-1; the match to TRBD1 covers 7 bases. The V and J ends lost 3 bases and 5 bases, in that order; junction bases with no gene match: 10. Germline CDR1 and CDR2: SGDLS and YYNGEE. The CDR3 is 15 residues long. CDR3 DNA: TGTGCCAGCAGCGCCAGACAGGGAGTCGGAACTGAAGCTTTCTTT. It specifies CASSARQGVGTEAFF. Supplemented by reference TRBV9 and TRBJ1-1, the full variable domain reads DSGVTQTPKHLITATGQRVTLRCSPRSGDLSVYWYQQSLDQGLQFLIQYYNGEERAKGNILERFSAQQFPDLHSELNLSSLELGDSALYFCASSARQGVGTEAFFGQGTRLTVV.

The chain carries TRBV7-2 and TRBJ2-5; 13 nucleotides agree with TRBD2. CDR1 is SGHTA and CDR2 is FQGNSA in the germline V gene. V was pared by 2 bases and J by 5 bases, with 5 bases of the junction left unmatched. CDR3 length: 16 residues. The CDR3 nucleotides read TGTGCCAGCAGCTTAACTAGCGGGGGGGCCGGGGAGACCCAGTACTTC. This translates into CASSLTSGGAGETQYF.

This chain connects TRBV5-4 to TRBJ1-1; a weak D match, TRBD1 (5 bases). Germline assignment: CDR1 SGHNT and CDR2 YYREEE (reference sequence). The V end lost 7 bases, the J end lost 1 base, and 14 bases lay between the germline ends. The CDR3 extends over 14 amino acids. This CDR3 reads CASVPVGGNTEAFF. The CDR3 DNA reads TGTGCCAGCGTCCCTGTGGGGGGGAACACTGAAGCTTTCTTT.